These 10 T cell receptor beta chains originate from one sample sequenced in a study of T cell responses to AZD1222 COVID-19 vaccine. The assay was immunoSEQ multiplex PCR, and TCRdb's table has in-frame clones only and misses some. The repertoire consists of 130,000 or so clones, with 70% to 90% occurring once and the leading ten covering about 3%. Source: peripheral blood, taken on day 0 of AZD1222 vaccination. Receptors were obtained from an adult in good health.

This chain links TRBV27 with TRBJ2-1, with TRBD2 identical over 12 bases. The ends lost 5 bases at V and 5 bases at J; junction bases unmatched: 7. The germline CDR1 and CDR2 sequences are MNHEY and SMNVEV (reference sequence). The CDR3 is 16 residues long. The CDR3 sequence: CASSVPTSGSHNEQFF. The CDR3 nucleotides read TGTGCCAGCAGTGTTCCGACTAGCGGGAGTCACAATGAGCAGTTCTTC.

This clone has only one observation. This rearrangement joins TRBV4-2 to TRBJ2-7, with 10 bases identical to TRBD2. CDR3 length equals 20 residues. Unmatched junction bases numbered 16, after V lost 0 bases and J lost 2 bases. Germline V CDR1 and CDR2: LGHNA, YNFKEQ. The chain's CDR3 is CASSQEGSSGSAYGPYEQYF. CDR3 bases: TGTGCCAGCAGCCAAGAGGGCTCTAGCGGGAGTGCTTATGGGCCCTACGAGCAGTACTTC.

The rearrangement uses TRBV6-4 and TRBJ2-2; 8 positions match TRBD2. The germline V gene encodes CDR1 MRHNA and CDR2 SNTAGT. Trimming removed 11 bases from V and 5 bases from J; junction bases left unmatched: 7. The CDR3 is 13 amino acids. This CDR3 reads CASASGPTGELFF. The CDR3 coding sequence is TGTGCCTCCGCTAGCGGGCCAACCGGGGAGCTGTTTTTT.

V usage is TRBV7-2 and J usage is TRBJ2-2, with TRBD1 matching 8 bases. Germline lookup yields CDR1 SGHTA and CDR2 FQGNSA. The CDR3 contains 17 residues. V trimming: 1 base; J trimming: 1 base; junction bases outside the gene matches: 5. The CDR3 protein is CASSLVLGTGNTGELFF. The CDR3 DNA reads as TGTGCCAGCAGCTTAGTTCTAGGGACAGGGAACACCGGGGAGCTGTTTTTT.

The chain has TRBV5-6 and TRBJ1-6; 7 nucleotides agree with TRBD1. With 4 bases clipped from V and 8 bases from J, the junction kept 6 bases outside the gene matches. Germline V gene sequence: CDR1 SGHDT, CDR2 YYEEEE. This CDR3 has 14 amino acids. CDR3 sequence: CASSADREYSPLHF. The CDR3 region has the DNA TGTGCCAGCAGCGCCGACAGGGAGTATTCACCCCTCCACTTT.

This clone was picked up a small number of times. The chain recombines TRBV4-3 with TRBJ1-4; D remains ambiguous. The CDR3 runs 14 residues. Germline lookup yields CDR1 LGHNA and CDR2 YSLEER. Deletions cut 5 bases from V and 8 bases from J, with 15 bases between. The CDR3 sequence is CASSFTWGGEKLFF. The CDR3 bases are TGCGCCAGCAGCTTCACCTGGGGAGGGGAAAAACTGTTTTTT.

The chain links TRBV19 to TRBJ1-1; no reliable D call. Trimming removed 4 bases from V and 5 bases from J, with 14 bases in between. Germline loops: CDR1 LNHDA, CDR2 SQIVND (reference sequence). This CDR3 has 14 residues. CDR3 nucleotide sequence: TGTGCCAGTAGTAGGGGAGGCTCGTCAACTGAAGCTTTCTTT. It encodes CASSRGGSSTEAFF.

This chain joins TRBV19 and TRBJ1-5; 7 nucleotides match TRBD1. The V gene's germline CDR1 is LNHDA and CDR2 SQIVND (reference sequence). This CDR3 has 16 amino acids. Losses at the gene ends were 3 bases for V and 0 bases for J; bases not matched to a gene: 5. The CDR3 loop reads CASSMDRRGSNQPQHF. In DNA form, the CDR3 reads TGTGCCAGTAGTATGGACAGGCGGGGTAGCAATCAGCCCCAGCATTTT.

The chain recombines TRBV13 with TRBJ1-2, with TRBD1 as a possible D gene (6 bases). CDR1 PRHDT and CDR2 FYEKMQ come from the germline V gene (reference sequence). Deletions cut 4 bases from V and 1 base from J, with 13 bases between. The CDR3 covers 15 residues. CDR3 residues: CASSSRDTFNYGYTF. The CDR3 DNA reads TGTGCCAGCAGCTCTCGGGACACCTTTAACTATGGCTACACCTTC.

The chain couples TRBV19 to TRBJ2-2; TRBD1 agrees at 9 bases. Germline loops: CDR1 LNHDA, CDR2 SQIVND (reference sequence). With 3 bases clipped from V and 1 base from J, the junction kept 9 bases outside the gene matches. The CDR3 runs 18 residues. This CDR3 is CASSMWFWGQGNTGELFF. CDR3 nucleotides: TGTGCCAGTAGTATGTGGTTTTGGGGACAGGGGAACACCGGGGAGCTGTTTTTT.